The 26 T cell receptor beta chains given below trace back to one sample, sequenced in a study of CD8 T cells in Susac syndrome. Random hexamers primed reverse transcription of 0.5 to 1 ug RNA. TCRdb reprocessed the immunoSEQ multiplex PCR reads via MiXCR and lists one record per CDR3 protein. The table has approximately 75,000 distinct CDR3 sequences, around 95% seen once; the top ten hold about 0.26%. Sequencing was performed on CD8+ T cells from PBMCs. The source is a human donor in good health.

This chain's CDR3 is CASSLQVAGELFF. Here the CDR3 DNA reads TGTGCCAGCAGTTTACAGGTAGCCGGGGAGCTGTTTTTT. This chain connects TRBV27 to TRBJ2-2; no clear D. The CDR3 has 13 amino acids. V lost 2 bases and J lost 6, with 7 bases in between. Looked up from germline, CDR1 is MNHEY and CDR2 is SMNVEV (reference sequence).

The chain is built from TRBV29-1 and TRBJ2-7; weak D call: TRBD1 (6 bases). V gave up 1 base and J gave up 0 bases, with 10 bases separating them. The length of the CDR3 is 14 residues. Looked up from germline, CDR1 is SQVTM and CDR2 is ANQGSEA. In DNA, the CDR3 is TGCAGCGTTGAAGTCAGGGGATACTCCTACGAGCAGTACTTC. Its translation is CSVEVRGYSYEQYF.

J is TRBJ1-1 and V is TRBV6-5; 11 bases map to TRBD1. V shed 7 bases, J shed 7 bases, and the junction held 8 bases outside the gene matches. This CDR3 has 14 amino acids. CDR1 and CDR2 from the germline V gene are MNHEY and SVGAGI. CDR3 region: CASNPRTGGNEAFF. CDR3 DNA: TGTGCCAGCAACCCTAGGACAGGGGGCAATGAAGCTTTCTTT.

The chain uses TRBV6-5 and TRBJ1-1; D might be TRBD1 (5 bases). This CDR3 comprises 12 residues. CDR1 and CDR2 from the germline V gene are MNHEY and SVGAGI. Between the trimmed V and J ends, which lost 3 bases and 6 bases, there was a span of 8 bases. The chain's CDR3 is CASSYGGAEAFF. The DNA of the CDR3 is TGTGCCAGCAGTTATGGGGGGGCTGAAGCTTTCTTT.

This rearrangement joins TRBV3-1 to TRBJ2-2; no reliable D call. V was cut by 0 bases and J by 0 bases, with 5 bases left in between. Per germline, CDR1 LGHDT and CDR2 YNNKEL (reference sequence). This CDR3 is 15 amino acids long. The CDR3 region is CASSQDGPNTGELFF. The CDR3 DNA reads as TGTGCCAGCAGCCAAGATGGCCCGAACACCGGGGAGCTGTTTTTT.

This chain connects TRBV4-3 to TRBJ2-5; 10 nucleotides align to TRBD2. The CDR3 consists of 16 residues. The V gene end was trimmed by 0 bases and the J gene end by 7 bases; junction bases not matched to a gene: 8. Germline V gene sequence: CDR1 LGHNA, CDR2 YSLEER. The CDR3 DNA reads as TGCGCCAGCAGCCAAGATCCTAGCGGGGGCGAGGGGACCCAGTACTTC. Protein product: CASSQDPSGGEGTQYF.

This clonotype showed up just a few times. The chain recombines TRBV4-1 with TRBJ2-5, with D uncertain. The CDR3 has 13 residues. V was cut by 1 base and J by 5 bases, with 8 bases left in between. The germline V gene has CDR1 MGHRA and CDR2 YSYEKL. CDR3 in DNA: TGCGCCAGCAGCCAAGGGATAGGGGAGACCCAGTACTTC. Translated, it gives CASSQGIGETQYF.

The V call is TRBV7-9, the J call TRBJ2-5; D not resolved. The germline V gene has CDR1 SEHNR and CDR2 FQNEAQ (reference sequence). This CDR3 spans 12 amino acids. The V gene lost 5 bases and the J gene lost 5 bases, with 9 bases spanning the gap. CDR3 DNA sequence: TGTGCCAGCAGCCAGATCGAGGAGACCCAGTACTTC. Protein product: CASSQIEETQYF.

J is TRBJ2-1 and V is TRBV7-6; D call uncertain. V was pared by 5 bases and J by 10 bases, with 15 bases between. Germline CDR1 and CDR2: SGHVS and FNYEAQ. The CDR3 extends over 13 amino acids. CDR3 in amino acids: CASSEIGHWEQFF. DNA for the CDR3: TGTGCCAGCAGCGAAATAGGGCACTGGGAGCAGTTCTTC.

The CDR3 reads CASSLWTLANYEQYV. The CDR3, as DNA: TGTGCCAGCAGCTTGTGGACTTTAGCCAACTACGAGCAGTACGTC. V gene TRBV5-6 combines with J gene TRBJ2-7; D may be TRBD2 (5 bases). Trimming pared 1 base from V and 3 bases from J, leaving 14 bases between. CDR3 length: 15 residues. CDR1 is SGHDT, CDR2 YYEEEE, per germline.

V gene TRBV27 combines with J gene TRBJ2-1, with D perhaps TRBD2 (6 bases). Between the trimmed V and J ends, which lost 2 bases and 6 bases, there was a span of 20 bases. Germline CDR1 MNHEY, CDR2 SMNVEV (reference sequence). The CDR3 covers 17 residues. The CDR3 reads CASSLIGGSHGGNEQFF. The CDR3 coding sequence is TGTGCCAGCAGTTTAATCGGGGGTTCACACGGGGGCAATGAGCAGTTCTTC.

CDR3 coding DNA: TGTGCCAGCAGCCTCCCCGGGACAGGGGGCTACGAGCAGTACTTC. Protein product: CASSLPGTGGYEQYF. This chain joins TRBV5-6 and TRBJ2-7; 11 bases align to TRBD1. The CDR3 has 15 residues. V lost 4 bases to trimming and J lost 3 bases; unmatched junction nucleotides: 6. In germline, CDR1 is SGHDT, CDR2 YYEEEE.

The rearrangement links TRBV6-5 to TRBJ1-5; TRBD1 matches at 7 bases. The V gene end was trimmed by 10 bases and the J gene end by 7 bases; junction bases not matched to a gene: 7. The germline V gene has CDR1 MNHEY and CDR2 SVGAGI. This CDR3 has 12 amino acids. The CDR3 DNA reads as TGTGCCATCGGGACAGCCAGACAGCCCCAGCATTTT. Amino acids: CAIGTARQPQHF.

V gene TRBV28 combines with J gene TRBJ2-7; no definite D call. The germline CDR1 and CDR2 sequences are MDHEN and SYDVKM. The V gene lost 4 bases and the J gene lost 6 bases, with 16 bases spanning the gap. The CDR3 has 14 residues. The CDR3 reads CASSSVADPFEQYF. The CDR3 coding sequence is TGTGCCAGCAGTTCCGTGGCCGATCCCTTCGAGCAGTACTTC.

This clonotype has a single count. The rearrangement links TRBV5-1 to TRBJ2-1, with a tentative D call TRBD1 (5 bases). The CDR3 runs to 15 residues. Looked up from germline, CDR1 is SGHRS and CDR2 is YFSETQ. The V end was cut by 2 bases, the J end by 3 bases, with 12 bases between. For the CDR3, the DNA is TGCGCCAGCAGCTTAAGCAGGGCAGGCTACAATGAGCAGTTCTTC. This gives the protein CASSLSRAGYNEQFF.

The chain links TRBV30 to TRBJ1-2; D is uncertain. V lost 0 bases and J lost 4, with 12 bases in between. Germline V CDR1 and CDR2: GTSNPN, SVGIG (reference sequence). The CDR3 is made up of 14 amino acids. The CDR3 spells CAWSVPLAAYGYTF. The CDR3 region has the DNA TGTGCCTGGAGTGTACCCCTCGCAGCCTATGGCTACACCTTC. Full variable domain (missing parts from reference TRBV30 and TRBJ1-2): SQTIHQWPATLVQPVGSPLSLECTVEGTSNPNLYWYRQAAGRGLQLLFYSVGIGQISSEVPQNLSASRPQDRQFILSSKKLLLSDSGFYLCAWSVPLAAYGYTFGSGTRLTVV.

The chain employs TRBV6-6 and TRBJ2-7; 10 bases align to TRBD1. Per the germline V gene, CDR1 is MNHNY and CDR2 is SVGAGI (reference sequence). The V gene end was trimmed by 2 bases and the J gene end by 5 bases; junction bases not matched to a gene: 0. CDR3 size: 13 residues. CDR3 amino acids: CASSYGTGDEQYF. CDR3 nucleotide sequence: TGTGCCAGCAGTTACGGGACAGGGGACGAGCAGTACTTC.

The rearrangement links TRBV3-1 to TRBJ2-1; 10 bases map to TRBD1. The CDR3 extends over 17 amino acids. Germline lookup yields CDR1 LGHDT and CDR2 YNNKEL (reference sequence). With V trimmed by 1 base and J by 5 bases, 8 bases remained unmatched. CDR3: CASSQGPGTGVDNEQFF. The DNA of the CDR3 is TGTGCCAGCAGCCAAGGGCCCGGGACAGGGGTCGACAATGAGCAGTTCTTC.

The V and J genes are TRBV28 and TRBJ2-7; 10 bases map to TRBD1. Germline V gene sequence: CDR1 MDHEN, CDR2 SYDVKM. With 6 bases clipped from V and 4 bases from J, the junction kept 12 bases outside the gene matches. The CDR3 length is 16 residues. CDR3 sequence (DNA): TGTGCCAGCAGCATCGACCGGGACAGGGGATTATACGAGCAGTACGTC. Encoded protein: CASSIDRDRGLYEQYV.

This rearrangement joins TRBV5-1 to TRBJ1-5; D may be TRBD1 (6 bases). V lost 0 bases to trimming and J lost 5 bases, with 12 bases between them. This CDR3 region has 15 residues. Germline-derived CDR1 and CDR2 are SGHRS and YFSETQ. CDR3 DNA sequence: TGCGCCAGCAGCTTGGGTAACAGGGAGGATCAGCCCCAGCATTTT. Amino acids: CASSLGNREDQPQHF.

V usage is TRBV24-1 and J usage is TRBJ2-2, with no clear D. Germline V gives CDR1 KGHDR, CDR2 SFDVKD. Trimming took 0 bases from V and 6 from J, leaving 7 bases between them. The CDR3 is 14 amino acids. CDR3 bases: TGTGCCACCAGTGATTTGGCTCCTGCCGGGGAGCTGTTTTTT. Translating it yields CATSDLAPAGELFF.

The chain is built from TRBV7-3 and TRBJ2-2; possibly TRBD1 for D (6 bases). Trimming took 3 bases from V and 4 from J, leaving 9 bases between them. The length of the CDR3 is 14 residues. From germline, CDR1 is SGHTA and CDR2 FQGTGA. In nucleotides, the CDR3 is TGTGCCAGCAGCTTCCAGGGGAGCACCGGGGAGCTGTTTTTT. It encodes CASSFQGSTGELFF. Filled out from reference TRBV7-3 and TRBJ2-2, the complete variable domain reads GAGVSQTPSNKVTEKGKYVELRCDPISGHTALYWYRQSLGQGPEFLIYFQGTGAADDSGLPNDRFFAVRPEGSVSTLKIQRTERGDSAVYLCASSFQGSTGELFFGEGSRLTVL.

This chain connects TRBV4-1 to TRBJ2-7; 10 bases are shared with TRBD1. The germline V gene has CDR1 MGHRA and CDR2 YSYEKL. This CDR3 spans 15 amino acids. Germline trimming cut 2 bases from V and 3 bases from J; bases unmatched to any gene: 4. This CDR3 is CASSQRGTGDYEQYF. The CDR3 coding sequence is TGCGCCAGCAGCCAAAGAGGGACAGGGGACTACGAGCAGTACTTC.

The CDR3 bases are TGTGCCAGTAGTATCGGACGTACCGAGGCTTTCTTT. Protein sequence: CASSIGRTEAFF. The V and J genes are TRBV19 and TRBJ1-1, with D hard to call. The CDR3 has 12 residues. Trimming took 3 bases from V and 11 from J, leaving 13 bases between them. Per germline, CDR1 LNHDA and CDR2 SQIVND (reference sequence).

The V and J genes are TRBV25-1 and TRBJ2-1; D unclear. Germline V lookup: CDR1 MGHDK, CDR2 SYGVNS. The V gene lost 3 bases and the J gene lost 7 bases, with 16 bases spanning the gap. CDR3 length: 15 residues. CDR3: CASSEAWHGLNEQFF. The CDR3 DNA is TGTGCCAGCAGTGAGGCGTGGCACGGGTTGAATGAGCAGTTCTTC. The whole variable domain, remainder taken from reference TRBV25-1 and TRBJ2-1, is EADIYQTPRYLVIGTGKKITLECSQTMGHDKMYWYQQDPGMELHLIHYSYGVNSTEKGDLSSESTVSRIRTEHFPLTLESARPSHTSQYLCASSEAWHGLNEQFFGPGTRLTVL.

The rearrangement links TRBV12-3 or TRBV12-4 to TRBJ2-5, with TRBD1 matching 9 bases. The CDR3 has 15 residues. The V gene end was trimmed by 7 bases and the J gene end by 4 bases; junction bases not matched to a gene: 10. The CDR3 coding sequence is TGTGCCAGCAAACGTGGACAGGGGAATGGAGAGACCCAGTACTTC. Translating it yields CASKRGQGNGETQYF.